A single sample gave rise to the 26 T cell receptor beta chains below, sequenced in a study of Ad26.COV2.S vaccination and SARS-CoV-2 variants. Specified treatment: 19 received Ad26.COV2.S at low or high dose, single or two shots; about 5 received placebo; per-sample allocation not given. It was on day 63 after the first vaccine or placebo injection that samples were taken. Libraries were prepared by immunoSEQ multiplex PCR; TCRdb keeps only in-frame clonotypes and omits some of them. Of about 390,000 clones in the sample, roughly nine tenths were seen once. The material sequenced was peripheral blood, taken in a trial of Ad26.COV2.S vaccine versus placebo. All receptors come from a person between 18 and 65 years old who received the Ad26.COV2.S COVID-19 vaccine or a placebo.

This chain uses TRBV7-2 with TRBJ1-3, with D uncertain. The CDR3 is 14 amino acids. Germline-derived CDR1 and CDR2 are SGHTA and FQGNSA. Trimming removed 1 base from V and 3 bases from J, with 7 bases in between. CDR3 coding DNA: TGTGCCAGCAGCTTAGATAATTTTGGAAACACCATATATTTT. It specifies CASSLDNFGNTIYF.

This chain uses TRBV13 with TRBJ1-1, with 9 positions matching TRBD1. The CDR3 has 15 amino acids. CDR1 is PRHDT, CDR2 FYEKMQ, per germline (reference sequence). The J segment lost 4 bases and the V segment lost 5 bases, leaving 8 bases of the junction unmatched. The CDR3 region has the DNA TGTGCCAGCAGCCAGGGACAGGGAGTTTCCACTGAAGCTTTCTTT. Translation gives CASSQGQGVSTEAFF. The full variable domain, its missing parts supplied by reference TRBV13 and TRBJ1-1, is AAGVIQSPRHLIKEKRETATLKCYPIPRHDTVYWYQQGPGQDPQFLISFYEKMQSDKGSIPDRFSAQQFSDYHSELNMSSLELGDSALYFCASSQGQGVSTEAFFGQGTRLTVV.

This chain links TRBV7-2 with TRBJ1-6; D gene unclear. From germline, CDR1 is SGHTA and CDR2 FQGNSA. The CDR3 length is 15 residues. V was pared by 3 bases and J by 10 bases, with 16 bases between. CDR3 sequence reads: CASSFRGGLGSPLHF. Written as DNA, the CDR3 is TGTGCCAGCAGCTTCCGGGGAGGGCTTGGCTCACCCCTCCACTTT.

The V gene is TRBV7-9, the J gene TRBJ1-6; no definite D call. Germline CDR1 reads SEHNR; CDR2 reads FQNEAQ (reference sequence). V lost 6 bases to trimming and J lost 9 bases, with 12 bases between them. CDR3 length: 13 amino acids. The CDR3 DNA reads as TGTGCCAGCAGAAAAGAGAGCGGTTCACCCCTCCACTTT. Amino acids: CASRKESGSPLHF.

The V gene is TRBV7-9, the J gene TRBJ1-2; D call uncertain. V was clipped by 6 bases and J by 7 bases, with 15 bases between them. This CDR3 contains 13 residues. Germline V lookup: CDR1 SEHNR, CDR2 FQNEAQ (reference sequence). CDR3 residues: CASSYEGVGGYTF. In nucleotides, the CDR3 is TGTGCCAGCAGTTACGAGGGTGTGGGTGGCTACACCTTC.

This chain uses TRBV10-3 with TRBJ1-2; D remains unclear. V was clipped by 3 bases and J by 4 bases, with 12 bases between them. This CDR3 contains 14 residues. Germline CDR1 ENHRY, CDR2 SYGVKD. CDR3 amino acids: CAISEGGEIYGYTF. CDR3 nucleotides: TGTGCCATCAGTGAAGGCGGGGAAATCTATGGCTACACCTTC.

This clone was seen a handful of times. V usage is TRBV2 and J usage is TRBJ1-6, with a possible D match to TRBD1 (5 bases). In germline, CDR1 is SNHLY, CDR2 FYNNEI. The V end lost 5 bases, the J end lost 5 bases, and 13 bases lay between the germline ends. The CDR3 consists of 15 residues. CDR3 sequence reads: CASSPRQLDNSPLHF. DNA for the CDR3: TGTGCCAGCAGTCCCCGACAGTTAGATAATTCACCCCTCCACTTT. The entire variable domain, with the rest obtained from reference TRBV2 and TRBJ1-6, is as follows: EPEVTQTPSHQVTQMGQEVILRCVPISNHLYFYWYRQILGQKVEFLVSFYNNEISEKSEIFDDQFSVERPDGSNFTLKIRSTKLEDSAMYFCASSPRQLDNSPLHFGNGTRLTVT.

The chain uses TRBV6-1 and TRBJ1-1, with D possibly matching TRBD1 (6 bases). The CDR3 runs to 15 residues. Germline CDR1 MNHNS, CDR2 SASEGT. Trimming pared 2 bases from V and 4 bases from J, leaving 14 bases between. As DNA, the CDR3 is TGTGCCAGCAGTGAACACAGGGAATCGGGCACTGAAGCTTTCTTT. Encoded protein: CASSEHRESGTEAFF.

V and J are TRBV27 and TRBJ1-5; maybe TRBD1 (6 bases). Germline V gives CDR1 MNHEY, CDR2 SMNVEV (reference sequence). This CDR3 has 14 residues. V shed 9 bases and J shed 4 bases, with 16 bases lying between them. CDR3 DNA sequence: TGTGCCAGTAGTGGTGGGGGCCCGAATCAGCCCCAGCATTTT. It is translated as CASSGGGPNQPQHF.

The genes are TRBV19 and TRBJ1-1; the match to TRBD1 covers 7 bases. J lost 6 bases, V lost 4 bases, and 14 bases had no gene match. This CDR3 contains 16 residues. In germline, CDR1 is LNHDA, CDR2 SQIVND (reference sequence). The CDR3 DNA reads TGTGCCAGTAGTAAGCGTTATCTAGACAGGGTCTCTGAAGCTTTCTTT. This sequence encodes CASSKRYLDRVSEAFF.

This chain joins TRBV6-2 or TRBV6-3 and TRBJ1-2; 7 bases map to TRBD1. Germline CDR1 and CDR2: MNHEY and SVGEGT. The CDR3 loop spans 15 amino acids. Trimming at V came to 5 bases and at J to 7 bases, leaving 13 bases not matched to a gene. The CDR3, as DNA: TGTGCCAGCAGTACCCGGACAGGAGCCTATGTTGGCTACACCTTC. Encoded protein: CASSTRTGAYVGYTF.

V usage is TRBV4-1 and J usage is TRBJ2-1; 11 bases agree with TRBD2. The CDR3 consists of 16 residues. Germline assignment: CDR1 MGHRA and CDR2 YSYEKL. The V and J ends lost 1 base and 10 bases, in that order; junction bases with no gene match: 9. CDR3 nucleotide sequence: TGCGCCAGCAGCCAAGCCCCCCTAGCGGGGGGACGGGAGCAGTTCTTC. Amino acid sequence: CASSQAPLAGGREQFF.

This chain connects TRBV5-1 to TRBJ2-2, with D uncertain. This CDR3 region has 16 residues. Germline CDR1 SGHRS, CDR2 YFSETQ. V lost 1 base and J 0 bases, leaving 10 bases between the germline ends. DNA for the CDR3: TGCGCCAGCAGCTTGAGTAAGGGCTCGAACACCGGGGAGCTGTTTTTT. The encoded protein is CASSLSKGSNTGELFF.

The chain is built from TRBV5-4 and TRBJ2-3; TRBD2 matches 12 bases. V lost 0 bases and J lost 4; bases outside the gene matches: 9. This CDR3 is built from 18 residues. CDR1 is SGHNT, CDR2 YYREEE, per germline (reference sequence). In DNA form, the CDR3 reads TGTGCCAGCAGCTTGGATCTAGCGGGGGGGCGTGGAGCAGATACGCAGTATTTT. It yields the protein CASSLDLAGGRGADTQYF.

The gene calls are TRBV5-1 and TRBJ2-7, with D possibly TRBD2 on 5 matching bases. Looked up from germline, CDR1 is SGHRS and CDR2 is YFSETQ. The CDR3 is 17 amino acids. Trimming removed 5 bases at V and 0 bases at J, with 21 bases between. The CDR3 sequence: CASRAIWTAGISYEQYF. CDR3 DNA: TGCGCCAGCAGGGCCATCTGGACCGCCGGGATCTCCTACGAGCAGTACTTC.

The count of this clone is one. This chain connects TRBV5-6 to TRBJ1-3, with TRBD1 identical over 7 bases. V was pared by 4 bases and J by 0 bases, with 13 bases of the junction left unmatched. The CDR3 totals 18 residues. The germline V gene has CDR1 SGHDT and CDR2 YYEEEE. In nucleotides, the CDR3 is TGTGCCAGCAGCCCCGGCCGGGACAGAGGATACTCTGGAAACACCATATATTTT. Its translation is CASSPGRDRGYSGNTIYF.

The V call is TRBV4-1, the J call TRBJ2-2; TRBD1 matches 8 bases. The CDR3 consists of 16 residues. Germline V CDR1 and CDR2: MGHRA, YSYEKL. Trimming at V came to 2 bases and at J to 6 bases, leaving 8 bases not matched to a gene. The CDR3 is CASSQRTGGLAGELFF. CDR3 DNA: TGCGCCAGCAGCCAAAGAACAGGGGGGCTGGCCGGGGAGCTGTTTTTT.

The genes are TRBV7-6 and TRBJ2-7; the D is unclear. V lost 5 bases and J 1 base, leaving 3 bases between the germline ends. Germline values: CDR1 SGHVS, CDR2 FNYEAQ. The CDR3 loop spans 11 amino acids. DNA of the CDR3: TGTGCCAGCAGCGATTCCTACGAGCAGTACTTC. Translation: CASSDSYEQYF.

This clone was picked up a small number of times. V usage is TRBV7-8 and J usage is TRBJ1-4, with unresolved D. Germline-derived CDR1 and CDR2 are SGHVS and FQNEAQ. With 5 bases removed from V and 0 bases from J, the gap between germline ends came to 16 bases. The CDR3 extends over 17 amino acids. CDR3 residues: CASSLNARGATNEKLFF. Here the CDR3 DNA reads TGTGCCAGCAGCCTAAATGCACGTGGAGCAACTAATGAAAAACTGTTTTTT.

The chain links TRBV4-1 to TRBJ2-7; D uncertain. Germline assignment: CDR1 MGHRA and CDR2 YSYEKL. V was cut by 3 bases and J by 3 bases, with 12 bases left in between. The CDR3 runs 14 residues. The CDR3 DNA sequence: TGCGCCAGCAGCCACCCCGGTCAGAACTACGAGCAGTACTTC. This codes for CASSHPGQNYEQYF.

The chain is built from TRBV7-2 and TRBJ1-6; tentative D call: TRBD1 (6 bases). The CDR3 runs to 15 residues. Trimming stripped 3 bases from V and 7 bases from J, with 13 bases between. Germline CDR1 and CDR2: SGHTA and FQGNSA. The CDR3 sequence: CASSLGAQKNSPLHF. In DNA form, the CDR3 reads TGTGCCAGCAGCTTGGGGGCCCAAAAAAATTCACCCCTCCACTTT. The full variable domain, completed using reference TRBV7-2 and TRBJ1-6, is GAGVSQSPSNKVTEKGKDVELRCDPISGHTALYWYRQSLGQGLEFLIYFQGNSAPDKSGLPSDRFSAERTGGSVSTLTIQRTQQEDSAVYLCASSLGAQKNSPLHFGNGTRLTVT.

This chain joins TRBV6-4 and TRBJ1-3; D may be TRBD1 (5 bases). The CDR3 runs 17 residues. CDR1 is MRHNA and CDR2 is SNTAGT in the germline V gene. Trimming stripped 4 bases from V and 0 bases from J, with 16 bases between. CDR3 residues: CASSVPRQSNSGNTIYF. The CDR3 DNA reads TGTGCCAGCAGTGTGCCGAGACAGTCGAACTCTGGAAACACCATATATTTT.

The rearrangement uses TRBV13 and TRBJ2-2; perhaps TRBD1 as D (6 bases). Looked up from germline, CDR1 is PRHDT and CDR2 is FYEKMQ (reference sequence). CDR3 size: 16 residues. Trimming took off 5 bases at V and 8 bases at J, with 21 bases between the two ends. CDR3 DNA sequence: TGTGCCAGCAGCCCTCCGGACAGTGGAGTGAGGGGGGAGCTGTTTTTT. Translation gives CASSPPDSGVRGELFF.

This rearrangement joins TRBV3-1 (or the pseudogene TRBV3-2) to TRBJ2-1, with a possible D match to TRBD2 (5 bases). With 2 bases removed from V and 6 bases from J, the gap between germline ends came to 11 bases. Germline V CDR1 and CDR2: LGHDT, YNNKEL (reference sequence). The CDR3 length is 14 residues. The CDR3 reads CASSQRASGNEQFF. CDR3 coding DNA: TGTGCCAGCAGCCAACGGGCCAGCGGCAATGAGCAGTTCTTC.

This chain uses TRBV14 with TRBJ1-1, with a possible D match to TRBD1 (5 bases). This CDR3 is 13 amino acids long. The V gene lost 5 bases and the J gene lost 1 base, with 8 bases spanning the gap. Per germline, CDR1 SGHDN and CDR2 FVKESK. The CDR3 reads CASSGRENTEAFF. The CDR3 DNA is TGTGCCAGCAGCGGCAGGGAGAACACTGAAGCTTTCTTT. Full variable domain (rest looked up from reference TRBV14 and TRBJ1-1): EAGVTQFPSHSVIEKGQTVTLRCDPISGHDNLYWYRRVMGKEIKFLLHFVKESKQDESGMPNNRFLAERTGGTYSTLKVQPAELEDSGVYFCASSGRENTEAFFGQGTRLTVV.

This clone was counted at least ten times. The gene calls are TRBV6-2 or TRBV6-3 and TRBJ1-1; 8 bases are a match to TRBD1. Germline V gene data show CDR1 as MNHEY and CDR2 as SVGEGT. The junction had 5 bases not matched to a gene; V was cut back by 0 bases and J by 5 bases. CDR3 length equals 15 residues. The CDR3 here is CASSYSRDRKTEAFF. As DNA, the CDR3 is TGTGCCAGCAGTTACTCCCGGGACAGGAAGACTGAAGCTTTCTTT.